The 16 T cell receptor beta chains presented below share a single source sample, sequenced in a study of blood T cell repertoires in COVID-19. Here immunoSEQ multiplex PCR was the method, and the copy in TCRdb shows in-frame clones only, minus some. Of 500,000 or so clones listed, 87% are singletons. Sequenced sample: PBMCs or T cells enriched from blood (not recorded which). These receptors were taken from a woman in her late teens or twenties who had recovered from COVID-19.

V gene TRBV4-2 combines with J gene TRBJ1-2; 7 bases match TRBD1. This CDR3 comprises 14 residues. From germline, CDR1 is LGHNA and CDR2 YNFKEQ. V shed 1 base and J 4 bases; nucleotides not matched to a gene: 3. The CDR3 sequence is CASSQAWTGYGYTF. The DNA of the CDR3 is TGTGCCAGCAGCCAAGCTTGGACAGGCTATGGCTACACCTTC.

CDR3 DNA: TGCAGCGTTGAGAGACAGGGGGCGGGGGACACTGAAGCTTTCTTT. Translated, it gives CSVERQGAGDTEAFF. This chain connects TRBV29-1 to TRBJ1-1; 10 nucleotides match TRBD1. V lost 3 bases to trimming and J lost 3 bases; unmatched junction nucleotides: 7. The V gene's germline CDR1 is SQVTM and CDR2 ANQGSEA. There are 15 residues in the CDR3.

The J gene is TRBJ1-5, the V gene TRBV7-8; TRBD1 agrees at 9 bases. CDR1 is SGHVS, CDR2 FQNEAQ, per germline. Losses at the gene ends were 5 bases for V and 6 bases for J; bases not matched to a gene: 8. The CDR3 is 15 residues long. CDR3 nucleotides: TGTGCCAGCAGCCCACCCGGGACAGGGACTCAGCCCCAGCATTTT. Translation: CASSPPGTGTQPQHF.

The chain carries TRBV28 and TRBJ1-5; TRBD1 aligns across 8 bases. CDR1 is MDHEN and CDR2 is SYDVKM in the germline V gene. The CDR3 contains 15 residues. The J segment lost 4 bases and the V segment lost 4 bases, leaving 6 bases of the junction unmatched. This chain's CDR3 is CASSWTRQGNQPQHF. The DNA for the CDR3 is TGTGCCAGCAGTTGGACCAGACAGGGGAATCAGCCCCAGCATTTT.

This chain joins TRBV23-1 and TRBJ1-3; D may be TRBD1 (6 bases). TRBV23-1 carries the ORF label, with uncertain function. Between the trimmed V and J ends, which lost 4 bases and 1 base, there was a span of 8 bases. The CDR3 is 14 amino acids. Here the CDR3 reads CASSRTGSGNTIYF. For the CDR3, the DNA is TGCGCCAGCAGTCGCACAGGGTCTGGAAACACCATATATTTT.

The chain employs TRBV27 and TRBJ2-3; D is possibly TRBD2 (7 bases). The CDR3 length is 17 residues. V was pared by 6 bases and J by 4 bases, with 23 bases between. From germline, CDR1 is MNHEY and CDR2 SMNVEV (reference sequence). The CDR3: CASSPAGTWGGPDTQYF. The CDR3 nucleotides read TGTGCCAGCAGCCCGGCTGGGACCTGGGGGGGCCCAGATACGCAGTATTTT.

The sample holds a few counts of this clone. The chain couples TRBV10-3 to TRBJ2-7, with a weak D call TRBD2 (6 bases). CDR3 size: 13 residues. The germline V and J ends were trimmed by 6 bases and 3 bases, with 12 bases remaining between them. CDR1 and CDR2 from the germline V gene are ENHRY and SYGVKD. CDR3 protein: CAISPGLHYEQYF. CDR3 bases: TGTGCCATCAGCCCGGGACTTCACTACGAGCAGTACTTC.

This chain uses TRBV19 with TRBJ1-4, with TRBD1 matching over 8 bases. The CDR3 contains 14 residues. Germline V gene data show CDR1 as LNHDA and CDR2 as SQIVND (reference sequence). V was pared by 7 bases and J by 5 bases, with 6 bases of the junction left unmatched. This chain's CDR3 is CASTGTGLNEKLFF. In DNA, the CDR3 is TGTGCCAGTACCGGGACAGGCTTAAATGAAAAACTGTTTTTT.

This chain links TRBV5-1 with TRBJ1-2; D is undetermined. V shed 0 bases and J shed 2 bases, with 8 bases lying between them. The CDR3 runs to 14 residues. Germline V gene sequence: CDR1 SGHRS, CDR2 YFSETQ. The DNA of the CDR3 is TGCGCCAGCAGCTTGGAACAACCCAACTATGGCTACACCTTC. Its translation: CASSLEQPNYGYTF. The whole variable domain, filled in from reference TRBV5-1 and TRBJ1-2, reads KAGVTQTPRYLIKTRGQQVTLSCSPISGHRSVSWYQQTPGQGLQFLFEYFSETQRNKGNFPGRFSGRQFSNSRSEMNVSTLELGDSALYLCASSLEQPNYGYTFGSGTRLTVV.

This chain joins TRBV7-9 and TRBJ2-5, with D perhaps matching TRBD2 (7 bases). Trimming cost V 5 bases and J 1 base, with 14 bases left between them. The CDR3 sequence is 15 residues long. Germline CDR1 reads SEHNR; CDR2 reads FQNEAQ (reference sequence). The CDR3 loop reads CASSPGGLGQETQYF. The CDR3 DNA is TGTGCCAGCAGCCCGGGGGGCTTGGGCCAAGAGACCCAGTACTTC.

This CDR3 is CASSPGGQGREQYF. CDR3 bases: TGTGCCAGCTCACCGGGGGGACAGGGCCGCGAGCAGTACTTC. The chain combines TRBV18 with TRBJ2-7, with 9 bases fitting TRBD1. Losses at the gene ends were 3 bases for V and 6 bases for J; bases not matched to a gene: 6. The germline CDR1 and CDR2 sequences are KGHSH and LQKENI. There are 14 residues in the CDR3.

This chain links TRBV5-1 with TRBJ2-2, with D tentatively TRBD1 (7 bases). The CDR3 is 15 residues long. Germline assignment: CDR1 SGHRS and CDR2 YFSETQ. Deletions cut 5 bases from V and 7 bases from J, with 18 bases between. The CDR3 here is CASSRDREAVGELFF. The CDR3 nucleotides read TGCGCCAGCAGTCGTGACAGGGAGGCGGTCGGGGAGCTGTTTTTT. Supplemented by reference TRBV5-1 and TRBJ2-2, the full variable domain reads KAGVTQTPRYLIKTRGQQVTLSCSPISGHRSVSWYQQTPGQGLQFLFEYFSETQRNKGNFPGRFSGRQFSNSRSEMNVSTLELGDSALYLCASSRDREAVGELFFGEGSRLTVL.

The chain employs TRBV4-1 and TRBJ1-6; D is uncertain. The CDR3 has 16 amino acids. V was trimmed by 0 bases and J by 3 bases, leaving 9 bases between them. CDR1 is MGHRA, CDR2 YSYEKL, per germline. CDR3 in amino acids: CASSQDGSIYNSPLHF. As DNA, the CDR3 is TGCGCCAGCAGCCAAGATGGCAGTATCTATAATTCACCCCTCCACTTT.

V usage is TRBV7-9 and J usage is TRBJ1-6; TRBD1 is a possible D gene (6 bases). Per the germline V gene, CDR1 is SEHNR and CDR2 is FQNEAQ (reference sequence). The CDR3 is 15 residues long. V shed 5 bases and J shed 4 bases, with 12 bases lying between them. The CDR3, as DNA: TGTGCCAGCAGCCCATTCGGACAGTATAATTCACCCCTCCACTTT. Translation: CASSPFGQYNSPLHF.

V gene TRBV11-2 combines with J gene TRBJ1-2; TRBD1 is a possible D gene (6 bases). The CDR3 contains 16 residues. The V end lost 5 bases, the J end lost 4 bases, and 20 bases lay between the germline ends. Germline V gene sequence: CDR1 SGHAT, CDR2 FQNNGV. The CDR3 DNA reads TGTGCCAGCAGCCCCCACCGCGAGGACAGCATCTATGGCTACACCTTC. It translates to CASSPHREDSIYGYTF. The entire variable domain, with the rest obtained from reference TRBV11-2 and TRBJ1-2, is as follows: EAGVAQSPRYKIIEKRQSVAFWCNPISGHATLYWYQQILGQGPKLLIQFQNNGVVDDSQLPKDRFSAERLKGVDSTLKIQPAKLEDSAVYLCASSPHREDSIYGYTFGSGTRLTVV.

The rearrangement uses TRBV4-2 and TRBJ1-1; 10 bases line up with TRBD1. The CDR3 runs to 15 residues. With 1 base clipped from V and 3 bases from J, the junction kept 2 bases outside the gene matches. The V gene's germline CDR1 is LGHNA and CDR2 YNFKEQ. This CDR3 reads CASSQGTGGDTEAFF. The CDR3 bases are TGTGCCAGCAGCCAAGGGACAGGGGGGGACACTGAAGCTTTCTTT.